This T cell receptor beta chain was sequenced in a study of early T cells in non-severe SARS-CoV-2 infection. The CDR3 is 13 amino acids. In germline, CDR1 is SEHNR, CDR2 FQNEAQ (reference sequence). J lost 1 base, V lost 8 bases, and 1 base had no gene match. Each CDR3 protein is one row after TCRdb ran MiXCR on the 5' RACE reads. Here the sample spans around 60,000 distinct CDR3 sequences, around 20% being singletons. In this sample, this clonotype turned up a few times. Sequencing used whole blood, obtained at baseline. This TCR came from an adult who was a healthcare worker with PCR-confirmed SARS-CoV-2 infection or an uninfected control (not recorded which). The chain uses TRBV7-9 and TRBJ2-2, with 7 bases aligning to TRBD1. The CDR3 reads CASGDRNTGELFF. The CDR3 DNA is TGTGCCAGCGGGGACAGGAACACCGGGGAGCTGTTTTTT.